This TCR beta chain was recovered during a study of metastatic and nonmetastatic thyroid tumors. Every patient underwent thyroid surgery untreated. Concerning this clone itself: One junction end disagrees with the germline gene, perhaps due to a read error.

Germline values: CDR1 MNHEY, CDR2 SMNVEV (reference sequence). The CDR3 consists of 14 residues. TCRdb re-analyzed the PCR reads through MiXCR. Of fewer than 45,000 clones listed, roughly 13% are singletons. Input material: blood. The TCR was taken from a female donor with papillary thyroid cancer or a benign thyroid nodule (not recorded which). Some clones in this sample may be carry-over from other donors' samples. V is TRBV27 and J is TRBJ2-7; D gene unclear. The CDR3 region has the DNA TGTTCCAGCAGTTTAGGTAGAGTCGTACGCGAGCAGTACTTC. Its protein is CSSSLGRVVREQYF.